What follows are 3 T cell receptor beta chains derived from one specimen sequenced in a study of T cell repertoires in cytomegalovirus infection. TCRdb itself ran the reads through MiXCR, one entry per CDR3 protein. The sample has 250,000 or so distinct CDR3 sequences; 15% to 20% are singletons. Sequenced input: CD8+ T cells from PBMCs. These receptor sequences come from a human donor in good health (CMV status not recorded). Some clones in this sample may be carry-over from other donors' samples.

This clonotype was counted only a few times. The chain couples TRBV7-3 to TRBJ2-3; TRBD2 matches at 8 bases. The germline gives CDR1 SGHTA, CDR2 FQGTGA. The CDR3 runs to 14 residues. After removal of 4 bases from V and 6 bases from J, the junction contained 6 bases not matched to a gene. CDR3 residues: CASSWSGGADTQYF. For the CDR3, the DNA is TGTGCCAGCAGCTGGAGCGGGGGCGCGGATACGCAGTATTTT.

At least ten counts were recorded for this clonotype. The genes are TRBV7-8 and TRBJ1-2; 9 nucleotides match TRBD1. Germline CDR1 SGHVS, CDR2 FQNEAQ. V shed 5 bases and J 7 bases; nucleotides not matched to a gene: 11. CDR3 length: 15 residues. CDR3 residues: CASSGRRDRASGYTF. For the CDR3, the DNA is TGTGCCAGCAGCGGCCGCCGGGACAGGGCCTCTGGCTACACCTTC.

The chain links TRBV7-2 to TRBJ2-3; 11 bases match TRBD2. Germline V gene sequence: CDR1 SGHTA, CDR2 FQGNSA. V was clipped by 1 base and J by 8 bases; unmatched bases: 20. The CDR3 totals 20 residues. Here the CDR3 reads CASSLGILTSGGYDRFTQYF. The CDR3 nucleotides are TGTGCCAGCAGCTTAGGGATCCTTACTAGCGGGGGTTACGACAGATTTACGCAGTATTTT.